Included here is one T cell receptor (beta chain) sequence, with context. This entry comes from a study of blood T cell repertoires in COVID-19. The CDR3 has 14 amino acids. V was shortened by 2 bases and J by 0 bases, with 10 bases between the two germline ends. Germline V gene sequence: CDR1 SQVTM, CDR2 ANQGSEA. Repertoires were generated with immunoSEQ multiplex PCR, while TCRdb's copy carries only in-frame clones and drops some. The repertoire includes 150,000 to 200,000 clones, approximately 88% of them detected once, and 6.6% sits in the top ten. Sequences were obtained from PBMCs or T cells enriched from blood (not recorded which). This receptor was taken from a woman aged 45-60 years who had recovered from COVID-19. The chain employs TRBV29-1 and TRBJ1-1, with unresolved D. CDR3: CSVELVGVNTEAFF. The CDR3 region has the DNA TGCAGCGTTGAACTTGTAGGAGTGAACACTGAAGCTTTCTTT. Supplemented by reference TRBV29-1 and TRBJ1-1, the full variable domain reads SAVISQKPSRDICQRGTSLTIQCQVDSQVTMMFWYRQQPGQSLTLIATANQGSEATYESGFVIDKFPISRPNLTFSTLTVSNMSPEDSSIYLCSVELVGVNTEAFFGQGTRLTVV.